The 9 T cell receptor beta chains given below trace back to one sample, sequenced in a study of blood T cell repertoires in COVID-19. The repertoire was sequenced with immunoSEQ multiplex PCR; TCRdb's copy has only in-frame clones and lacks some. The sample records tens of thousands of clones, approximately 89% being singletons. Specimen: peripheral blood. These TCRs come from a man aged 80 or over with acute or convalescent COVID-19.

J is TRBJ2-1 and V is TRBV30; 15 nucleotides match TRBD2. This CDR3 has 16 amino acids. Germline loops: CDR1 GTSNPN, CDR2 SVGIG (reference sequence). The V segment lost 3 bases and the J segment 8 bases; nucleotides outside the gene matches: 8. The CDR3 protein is CAWSPGLAGGLDEQFF. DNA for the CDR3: TGTGCCTGGAGCCCAGGACTAGCGGGGGGGCTCGATGAGCAGTTCTTC.

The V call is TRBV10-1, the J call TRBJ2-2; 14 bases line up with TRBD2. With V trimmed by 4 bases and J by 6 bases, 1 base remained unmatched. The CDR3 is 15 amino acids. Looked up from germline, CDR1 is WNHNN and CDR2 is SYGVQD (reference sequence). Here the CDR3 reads CASSGTSGRSGELFF. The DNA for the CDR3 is TGCGCCAGCAGTGGGACTAGCGGGAGGTCCGGGGAGCTGTTTTTT.

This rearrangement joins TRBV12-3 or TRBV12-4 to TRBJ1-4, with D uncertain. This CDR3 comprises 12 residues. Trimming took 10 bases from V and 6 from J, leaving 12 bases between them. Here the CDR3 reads CATRTQDEKLFF. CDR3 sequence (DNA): TGTGCCACAAGGACTCAGGATGAAAAACTGTTTTTT.

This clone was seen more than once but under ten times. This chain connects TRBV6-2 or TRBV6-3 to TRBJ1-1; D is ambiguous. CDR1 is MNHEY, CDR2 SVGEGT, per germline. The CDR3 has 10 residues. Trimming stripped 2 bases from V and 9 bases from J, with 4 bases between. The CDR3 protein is CASSYEKAFF. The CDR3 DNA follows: TGTGCCAGCAGTTACGAGAAAGCTTTCTTT.

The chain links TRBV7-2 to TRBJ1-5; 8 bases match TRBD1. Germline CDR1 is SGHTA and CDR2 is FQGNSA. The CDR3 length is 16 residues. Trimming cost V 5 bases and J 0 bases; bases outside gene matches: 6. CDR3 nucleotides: TGTGCCAGCAGCCTACAGGGGGGATATAGCAATCAGCCCCAGCATTTT. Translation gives CASSLQGGYSNQPQHF.

The CDR3 nucleotides read TGTGCCAGCAGCTTTACAAGCTCCTACAATGAGCAGTTCTTC. It codes for CASSFTSSYNEQFF. This chain uses TRBV7-2 with TRBJ2-1, with no clear D. V shed 3 bases and J shed 0 bases, with 6 bases lying between them. The germline V gene encodes CDR1 SGHTA and CDR2 FQGNSA. This CDR3 comprises 14 residues.

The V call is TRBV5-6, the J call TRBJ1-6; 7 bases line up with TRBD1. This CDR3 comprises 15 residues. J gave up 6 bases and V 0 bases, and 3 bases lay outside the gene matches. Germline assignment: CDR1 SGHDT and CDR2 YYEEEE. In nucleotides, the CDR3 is TGTGCCAGCAGCTTGGAAAACAGGGGTAATTCACCCCTCCACTTT. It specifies CASSLENRGNSPLHF.

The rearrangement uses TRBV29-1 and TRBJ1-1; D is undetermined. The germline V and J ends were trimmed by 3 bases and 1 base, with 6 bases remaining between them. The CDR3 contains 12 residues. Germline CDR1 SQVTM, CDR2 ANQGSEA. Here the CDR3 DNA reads TGCAGCGTTGAGCGGGGGAACACTGAAGCTTTCTTT. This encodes CSVERGNTEAFF.

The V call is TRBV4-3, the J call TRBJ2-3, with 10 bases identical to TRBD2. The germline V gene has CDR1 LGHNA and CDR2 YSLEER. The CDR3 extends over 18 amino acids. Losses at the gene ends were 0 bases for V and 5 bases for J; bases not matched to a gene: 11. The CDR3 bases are TGCGCCAGCAGCCAAGAGCGGACTAGCGGACCTGGAGGAGATACGCAGTATTTT. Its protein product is CASSQERTSGPGGDTQYF.